Below, 5 T cell receptor beta chains from the same sample are listed, as sequenced in a study of OX40 agonist ivuxolimab in advanced cancers. The assay was immunoSEQ multiplex PCR, and TCRdb's table has in-frame clones only and misses some. The table records about 50,000 clones, 92% of them present only once. Specimen: CD4+ or CD8+ T cells sorted from blood, collected in a trial of the OX40 agonist ivuxolimab. Receptors were obtained from an adult with an advanced solid tumor such as melanoma, head and neck, liver or kidney cancer.

Regarding this clone: The same CDR3 is also encoded by other DNA sequences in this sample. The J gene is TRBJ1-1, the V gene TRBV6-5, with TRBD1 as a possible D gene (6 bases). The germline V and J ends were trimmed by 5 bases and 1 base, with 8 bases remaining between them. The V gene's germline CDR1 is MNHEY and CDR2 SVGAGI. The CDR3 spans 13 residues. The CDR3, as DNA: TGTGCCAGCAGTCGGACAGAGAACACTGAAGCTTTCTTT. This codes for CASSRTENTEAFF.

The chain links TRBV9 to TRBJ2-1; 10 bases align to TRBD1. Per the germline V gene, CDR1 is SGDLS and CDR2 is YYNGEE. The CDR3 consists of 15 residues. After removal of 4 bases from V and 6 bases from J, the junction contained 7 bases not matched to a gene. CDR3 in amino acids: CASSFGTGEINEQFF. For the CDR3, the DNA is TGTGCCAGCAGCTTCGGGACAGGGGAGATCAATGAGCAGTTCTTC.

A few counts support this clone. This chain uses TRBV5-6 with TRBJ1-5; TRBD1 is a possible D gene (6 bases). Germline V CDR1 and CDR2: SGHDT, YYEEEE. V lost 6 bases, J lost 8 bases, and 21 bases lay in between. The CDR3 loop spans 15 amino acids. CDR3 nucleotide sequence: TGTGCCAGCACCCAATGGGGGCAGGGAGGGGAGCCCCAGCATTTT. Protein: CASTQWGQGGEPQHF.

The genes are TRBV14 and TRBJ2-1; 9 bases align to TRBD1. The CDR3 extends over 19 amino acids. Per germline, CDR1 SGHDN and CDR2 FVKESK. The ends lost 4 bases at V and 1 base at J; junction bases unmatched: 14. CDR3: CASSREQGAGWVSYNEQFF. CDR3 nucleotides: TGTGCCAGCAGCCGAGAACAGGGGGCCGGGTGGGTATCCTACAATGAGCAGTTCTTC.

V usage is TRBV5-4 and J usage is TRBJ2-3; possibly TRBD2 for D (5 bases). Germline CDR1 SGHNT, CDR2 YYREEE (reference sequence). Trimming stripped 1 base from V and 4 bases from J, with 16 bases between. The CDR3 totals 16 residues. This chain's CDR3 is CASSLRGERWADTQYF. CDR3 nucleotide sequence: TGTGCCAGCAGCTTGCGGGGAGAACGCTGGGCAGATACGCAGTATTTT.